The clone carrying this TCR beta chain was seen a handful of times. Its antigen is as yet unknown. The data were taken from a study of T-cell memory formation after mild COVID-19. As for the study in general: TCR clusters were mostly donor specific. Notes on the study in general: From day 15 to 85, contracting clones were balanced between CD4 and CD8, whereas later expanders leaned toward CD4+. CM and EM subsets held most contracting CD4+ clones; EMRA held CD8+ ones.

The TCR alpha and TCR beta cDNA libraries, bearing sample barcodes and UMIs, were generated by 5'RACE using constant-segment primers. MiXCR, applied by TCRdb to the 5' RACE reads, yields one record per CDR3 protein. Of 300,000 to 400,000 distinct CDR3 sequences listed, approximately 15% were seen once; the top ten hold 20% to 25%. V gave up 7 bases and J gave up 7 bases; unmatched junction bases: 9. The CDR3 runs to 14 residues. Sequencing was done on a sample of PBMCs or a T cell subset sorted from them (not recorded which). The receptor was derived from a man between 18 and 29 years old who had mild COVID-19 (a few samples of this study predate the infection). Cell type and time point are not known. The rearrangement joins TRBV12-3 or TRBV12-4 to TRBJ1-4, with 7 bases identical to TRBD1. The CDR3 region is CASTRTGSGEKLFF. CDR3 DNA: TGTGCCAGCACCCGGACAGGAAGTGGTGAAAAACTGTTTTTT.